This T cell receptor beta chain is drawn from a study of CD8 T cells in Susac syndrome. Germline trimming cut 1 base from V and 6 bases from J; bases unmatched to any gene: 3. The CDR3 totals 13 residues. Germline-derived CDR1 and CDR2 are DFQATT and SNEGSKA (reference sequence). In this sample, this clonotype turned up once. Random hexamers were used to reverse transcribe roughly 0.45 to 1 ug of RNA. One entry per CDR3 protein, called by TCRdb with MiXCR from the immunoSEQ multiplex PCR reads. This table holds approximately 25,000 distinct CDR3 sequences, around 93% found once. The sample was CD8+ T cells from PBMCs. This sequence was found in a human donor with Susac syndrome. The chain joins TRBV20-1 to TRBJ2-1; 7 nucleotides match TRBD2. CDR3 DNA sequence: TGCAGTGCTAGAGCGGGGGGAGCCAATGAGCAGTTCTTC. Protein sequence: CSARAGGANEQFF.